These 13 T cell receptor beta chains share one sample of origin, sequenced in a study of blood T cells in healthy people across ages (dated by TCRdb to between 2015 and 2017). Library preparation employed 5' RACE. The instrument was an Illumina HiSeq 2500. The second PCR ran for about 6 to 12 cycles and used a J-beta primer mix along with a sample-barcoded 5' primer. TCRdb reprocessed the public reads (quality trimming at Q25 with fastp, clone calling with MiXCR) and kept in-frame beta chains. Each entry is one CDR3 protein sequence, shown with its most common DNA and genes. The table for this sample lists some 370,000 distinct CDR3 sequences; about 49% of them were counted only once. The top ten hold under 65% of the sample. Sequencing used blood. Every receptor here comes from a man in his 60s in good health.

The chain couples TRBV7-9 to TRBJ2-1, with D perhaps TRBD1 (6 bases). V was clipped by 0 bases and J by 2 bases, with 11 bases between them. This CDR3 comprises 16 residues. Per germline, CDR1 SEHNR and CDR2 FQNEAQ (reference sequence). CDR3 DNA: TGTGCCAGCAGCTTAGCGGGGGCGACAACCTACAATGAGCAGTTCTTC. It codes for CASSLAGATTYNEQFF.

This clonotype was detected many times. The CDR3 DNA sequence: TGCAGTGCAGTCCACGGGGAGGGGTCCCCCTACGAGCAGTACTTC. Residues: CSAVHGEGSPYEQYF. The V and J genes are TRBV20-1 and TRBJ2-7, with TRBD2 identical over 7 bases. The CDR3 has 15 amino acids. Germline V gives CDR1 DFQATT, CDR2 SNEGSKA (reference sequence). Losses at the gene ends were 6 bases for V and 2 bases for J; bases not matched to a gene: 13.

The chain couples TRBV20-1 to TRBJ2-1; the D gene is possibly TRBD2 (5 bases). CDR3 size: 16 residues. In germline, CDR1 is DFQATT, CDR2 SNEGSKA (reference sequence). V was clipped by 0 bases and J by 5 bases, with 17 bases between them. The CDR3 loop is CSARDPAQRTHNEQFF. The CDR3 nucleotides are TGCAGTGCTAGAGATCCAGCCCAGCGGACCCACAATGAGCAGTTCTTC.

This chain joins TRBV4-3 and TRBJ1-2; D is possibly TRBD1 (5 bases). The V end was cut by 1 base, the J end by 2 bases, with 14 bases between. This CDR3 region has 16 residues. CDR1 LGHNA and CDR2 YSLEER come from the germline V gene. DNA for the CDR3: TGCGCCAGCAGCCAAGCTGGGACGGGTTTAAACTATGGCTACACCTTC. Translation: CASSQAGTGLNYGYTF.

The chain is built from TRBV10-3 and TRBJ2-1; D is ambiguous. The germline V gene encodes CDR1 ENHRY and CDR2 SYGVKD. The CDR3 covers 13 residues. V lost 6 bases, J lost 5 bases, and 11 bases lay in between. DNA for the CDR3: TGTGCCATCAGAGGAAACCAGGACAATGAGCAGTTCTTC. Translated: CAIRGNQDNEQFF.

The V gene is TRBV6-2 or TRBV6-3, the J gene TRBJ2-5; D gene uncertain. The end of the DNA fits TRBJ2-7 better, so the J call may be wrong. The CDR3 loop spans 13 amino acids. CDR1 is MNHEY, CDR2 SVGEGT, per germline. The CDR3 DNA follows: TGTGCCAGCAGGGGGTCGGGTACCTACGAGCAGTACTTC. Translated: CASRGSGTYEQYF.

This clonotype has a handful of counts. This chain connects TRBV21-1 to TRBJ2-4. TRBV21-1 is noted as a pseudogene. CDR3 length equals 15 residues. CDR3 sequence reads: CASSKGGLAKNIQYF. CDR3 nucleotide sequence: TGTGCCAGCAGCAAAGGAGGCCTAGCCAAAAACATTCAGTACTTC.

The gene calls are TRBV9 and TRBJ1-2; D is ambiguous. CDR3 size: 12 residues. Germline-derived CDR1 and CDR2 are SGDLS and YYNGEE. Trimming cost V 2 bases and J 8 bases, with 10 bases left between them. The DNA for the CDR3 is TGTGCCAGCAGCGTCGTCCACGGCGGCTACACCTTC. This translates into CASSVVHGGYTF.

There are a few counts of this clonotype. The chain carries TRBV5-6 and TRBJ1-2, with 11 bases aligning to TRBD1. The CDR3 spans 15 residues. Looked up from germline, CDR1 is SGHDT and CDR2 is YYEEEE. Germline trimming cut 4 bases from V and 7 bases from J; bases unmatched to any gene: 9. The CDR3 bases are TGTGCCAGCAGCAGGACCGGGACAGGGGGTTCTGGCTACACCTTC. It is translated as CASSRTGTGGSGYTF.

The chain combines TRBV10-3 with TRBJ2-7; D gene ambiguous. The end of the DNA aligns better with TRBJ2-5, so the J call may be wrong. Per the germline V gene, CDR1 is ENHRY and CDR2 is SYGVKD. CDR3 length: 12 residues. The CDR3 region is CAIRASSETQYF. In DNA, the CDR3 is TGTGCCATCAGAGCCAGTTCGGAGACCCAGTACTTC.

The chain recombines TRBV6-2 or TRBV6-3 with TRBJ2-7, with TRBD2 identical over 14 bases. CDR1 MNHEY and CDR2 SVGEGT come from the germline V gene. CDR3 length: 16 residues. The J segment lost 4 bases and the V segment lost 2 bases, leaving 4 bases of the junction unmatched. The chain's CDR3 is CASSYGTSGSLYEQYF. The CDR3 bases are TGTGCCAGCAGTTACGGGACTAGCGGGAGTTTGTACGAGCAGTACTTC.

In DNA, the CDR3 is TGTGCCACCGAAGCTAACTATGGCTACACCTTC. Translated: CATEANYGYTF. This chain joins TRBV24-1 and TRBJ1-2, with D uncertain. The CDR3 contains 11 residues. Germline V gene data show CDR1 as KGHDR and CDR2 as SFDVKD. Deletions cut 9 bases from V and 0 bases from J, with 4 bases between.

The chain has TRBV5-1 and TRBJ2-2; maybe TRBD2 (6 bases). Trimming shortened V by 3 bases and J by 4 bases, and 16 bases separated the two germline ends. This CDR3 region has 16 residues. Germline V gene lookup returns CDR1 SGHRS and CDR2 YFSETQ. CDR3 residues: CASSSVTGVGTGELFF. CDR3 DNA: TGCGCCAGCAGCTCCGTTACGGGGGTTGGCACCGGGGAGCTGTTTTTT.